The next 9 T cell receptor beta chains were all read from a single sample in a study of post-analysis software for immune sequencing data. General study points: With TRBV5-6, TRBV5-1 and TRBV20-1 included, about five TRBV segments were more frequent in patients than in controls.

The antigens of these receptors remain unknown. Prepared TCR beta cDNA libraries contained unique molecular identifiers. TCRdb ran MiXCR on the PCR reads and lists one entry per CDR3 protein. The data show approximately 730,000 distinct CDR3 sequences, with around 46% seen just once and approximately 5% held by the top ten. Sample: blood. These receptor sequences come from a girl aged 5-17 years with multiple sclerosis.

The J gene is TRBJ2-7, the V gene TRBV28; 8 bases line up with TRBD1. V was pared by 5 bases and J by 0 bases, with 15 bases of the junction left unmatched. This CDR3 is 18 amino acids long. The germline CDR1 and CDR2 sequences are MDHEN and SYDVKM. The CDR3 nucleotides are TGTGCCAGCAGTGCGGGACAGGTATATGGGAAAAGCTCCTACGAGCAGTACTTC. This sequence encodes CASSAGQVYGKSSYEQYF.

The chain joins TRBV12-3 or TRBV12-4 to TRBJ2-3; D might be TRBD1 or TRBD2, each matching 5 bases. With 6 bases removed from V and 2 bases from J, the gap between germline ends came to 24 bases. The CDR3 runs 18 residues. CDR3 sequence: CASSTGRLGAPNTDTQYF. The CDR3 nucleotides read TGTGCCAGCAGCACCGGGCGCCTCGGGGCACCAAACACAGATACGCAGTATTTT.

The chain couples TRBV10-3 to TRBJ1-1, with D possibly matching TRBD1 (6 bases). This CDR3 region has 18 residues. Germline V CDR1 and CDR2: ENHRY, SYGVKD. Trimming left V 3 bases short and J 4 bases short, with 24 bases between. CDR3 DNA sequence: TGTGCCATCAGTGATGTGGTACGGGGGCGAGGGACTCGCACTGAAGCTTTCTTT. The encoded protein is CAISDVVRGRGTRTEAFF.

The V gene is TRBV20-1, the J gene TRBJ2-5; 12 nucleotides align to TRBD2. The CDR3 consists of 17 residues. CDR1 and CDR2 from the germline V gene are DFQATT and SNEGSKA (reference sequence). Trimming took 3 bases from V and 4 from J; bases not matched to a gene: 12. CDR3 sequence reads: CSARVRAGLAGRETQYF. The CDR3 region has the DNA TGCAGTGCTAGGGTCAGGGCTGGACTAGCGGGACGAGAGACCCAGTACTTC.

This clonotype was seen more than once but under ten times. The gene calls are TRBV29-1 and TRBJ2-1, with D uncertain. This CDR3 region has 10 residues. Germline V CDR1 and CDR2: SQVTM, ANQGSEA. V was trimmed by 2 bases and J by 4 bases, leaving 0 bases between them. This chain's CDR3 is CSVEYNEQFF. The CDR3 DNA is TGCAGCGTTGAATACAATGAGCAGTTCTTC.

This clonotype was observed a few times. The genes are TRBV5-1 and TRBJ2-1; the match to TRBD2 covers 11 bases. Germline V CDR1 and CDR2: SGHRS, YFSETQ. This CDR3 has 16 amino acids. V lost 0 bases and J lost 6; bases outside the gene matches: 5. Here the CDR3 DNA reads TGCGCCAGCAGCTTGGATACTAGCGGGAGTACCAATGAGCAGTTCTTC. The encoded protein is CASSLDTSGSTNEQFF.

The V gene is TRBV6-5, the J gene TRBJ1-1; D is unclear. Germline V lookup: CDR1 MNHEY, CDR2 SVGAGI. Trimming took 6 bases from V and 1 from J, leaving 3 bases between them. This CDR3 comprises 11 residues. As DNA, the CDR3 is TGTGCCAGCAGACGGAACACTGAAGCTTTCTTT. It encodes CASRRNTEAFF.

This clonotype was counted many times. The genes are TRBV7-9 and TRBJ1-6, with TRBD1 as a possible D gene (6 bases). Germline V gives CDR1 SEHNR, CDR2 FQNEAQ (reference sequence). CDR3 length: 17 amino acids. Trimming removed 4 bases from V and 10 bases from J, with 23 bases in between. CDR3 amino acids: CASSSHDERGSGSPLHF. For the CDR3, the DNA is TGTGCCAGCAGCTCCCACGACGAAAGGGGGTCGGGATCACCCCTCCACTTT.

The chain carries TRBV2 and TRBJ2-1; D unclear. There are 15 residues in the CDR3. CDR1 is SNHLY, CDR2 FYNNEI, per germline. Trimming removed 6 bases from V and 5 bases from J, with 17 bases in between. This CDR3 reads CASRARVVGNNEQFF. In nucleotides, the CDR3 is TGTGCCAGCAGAGCCCGGGTAGTAGGGAACAATGAGCAGTTCTTC.